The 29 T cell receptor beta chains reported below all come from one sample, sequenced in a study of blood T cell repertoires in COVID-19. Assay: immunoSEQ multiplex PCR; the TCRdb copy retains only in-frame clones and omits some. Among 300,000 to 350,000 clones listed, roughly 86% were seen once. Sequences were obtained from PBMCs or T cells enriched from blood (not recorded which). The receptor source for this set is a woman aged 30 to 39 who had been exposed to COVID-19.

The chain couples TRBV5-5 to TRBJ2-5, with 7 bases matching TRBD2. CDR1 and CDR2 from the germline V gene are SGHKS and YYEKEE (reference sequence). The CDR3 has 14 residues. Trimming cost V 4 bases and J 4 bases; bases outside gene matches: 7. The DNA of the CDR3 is TGTGCCAGCAGCAGCCGGACTAGTAGAGAGACCCAGTACTTC. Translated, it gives CASSSRTSRETQYF.

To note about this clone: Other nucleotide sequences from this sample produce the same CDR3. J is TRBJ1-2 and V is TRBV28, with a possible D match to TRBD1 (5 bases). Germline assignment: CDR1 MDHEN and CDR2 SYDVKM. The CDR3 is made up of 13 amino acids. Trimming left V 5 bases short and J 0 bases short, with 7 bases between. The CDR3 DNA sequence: TGTGCCAGCAGTACGGGGGCTAACTATGGCTACACCTTC. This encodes CASSTGANYGYTF.

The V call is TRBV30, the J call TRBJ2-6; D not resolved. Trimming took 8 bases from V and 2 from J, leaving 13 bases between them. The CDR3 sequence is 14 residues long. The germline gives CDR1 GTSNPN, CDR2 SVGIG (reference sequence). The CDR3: CASPGSPGANVLTF. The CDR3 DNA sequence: TGTGCCAGCCCCGGGTCCCCTGGGGCCAACGTCCTGACTTTC.

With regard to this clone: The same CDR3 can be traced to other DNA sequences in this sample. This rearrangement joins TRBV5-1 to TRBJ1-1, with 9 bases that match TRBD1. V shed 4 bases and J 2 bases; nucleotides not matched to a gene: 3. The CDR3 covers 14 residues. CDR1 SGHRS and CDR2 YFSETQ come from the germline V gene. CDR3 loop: CASSPGQGNTEAFF. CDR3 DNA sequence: TGCGCCAGCAGCCCGGGACAGGGAAACACTGAAGCTTTCTTT.

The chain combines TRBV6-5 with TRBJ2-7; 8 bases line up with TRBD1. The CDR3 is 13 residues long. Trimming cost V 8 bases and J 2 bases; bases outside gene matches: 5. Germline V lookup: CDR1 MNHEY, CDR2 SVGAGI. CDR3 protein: CASYGQGPYEQYF. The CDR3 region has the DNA TGTGCCAGCTATGGACAGGGTCCCTACGAGCAGTACTTC.

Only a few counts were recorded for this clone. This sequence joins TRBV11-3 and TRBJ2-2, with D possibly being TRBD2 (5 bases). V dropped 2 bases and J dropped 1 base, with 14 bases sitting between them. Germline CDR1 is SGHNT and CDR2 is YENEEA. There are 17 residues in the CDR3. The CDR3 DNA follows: TGTGCCAGCAGCTTACCTCCGTGGAGGAAGAACACCGGGGAGCTGTTTTTT. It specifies CASSLPPWRKNTGELFF.

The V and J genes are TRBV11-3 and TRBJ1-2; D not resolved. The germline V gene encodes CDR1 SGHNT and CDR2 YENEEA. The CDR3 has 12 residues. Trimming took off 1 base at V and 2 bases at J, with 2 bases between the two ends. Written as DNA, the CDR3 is TGTGCCAGCAGCTTAGTAAACTATGGCTACACCTTC. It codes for CASSLVNYGYTF.

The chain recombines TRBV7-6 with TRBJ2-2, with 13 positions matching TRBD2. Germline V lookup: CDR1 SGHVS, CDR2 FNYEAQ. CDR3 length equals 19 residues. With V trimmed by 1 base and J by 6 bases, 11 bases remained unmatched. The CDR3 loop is CASSLGGGLAGTPPGELFF. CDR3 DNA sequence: TGTGCCAGCAGCTTAGGGGGGGGACTAGCGGGAACCCCACCCGGGGAGCTGTTTTTT.

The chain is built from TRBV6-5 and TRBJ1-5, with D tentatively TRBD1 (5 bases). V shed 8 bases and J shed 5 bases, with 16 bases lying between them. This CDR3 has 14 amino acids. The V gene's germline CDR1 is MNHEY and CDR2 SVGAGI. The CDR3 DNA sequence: TGTGCCAGCCCCCCGGCGGGGGGTGATCAGCCCCAGCATTTT. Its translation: CASPPAGGDQPQHF.

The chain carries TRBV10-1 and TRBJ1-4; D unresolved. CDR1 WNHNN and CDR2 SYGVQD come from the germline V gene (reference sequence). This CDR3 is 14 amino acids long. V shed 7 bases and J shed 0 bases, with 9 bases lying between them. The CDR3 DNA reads TGCGCCAGCAATGTAGGAGCAACTAATGAAAAACTGTTTTTT. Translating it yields CASNVGATNEKLFF.

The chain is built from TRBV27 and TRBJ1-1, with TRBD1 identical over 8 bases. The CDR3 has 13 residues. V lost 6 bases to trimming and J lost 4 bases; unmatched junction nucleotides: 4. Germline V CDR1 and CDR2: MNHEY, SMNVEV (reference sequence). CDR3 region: CASRGQEGTEAFF. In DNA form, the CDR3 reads TGTGCCAGCAGGGGACAGGAAGGCACTGAAGCTTTCTTT.

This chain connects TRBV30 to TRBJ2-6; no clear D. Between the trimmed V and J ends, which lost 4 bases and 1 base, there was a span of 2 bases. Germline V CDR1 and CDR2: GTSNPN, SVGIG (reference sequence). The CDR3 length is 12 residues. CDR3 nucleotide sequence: TGTGCCTGGACTTCTGGGGCCAACGTCCTGACTTTC. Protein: CAWTSGANVLTF.

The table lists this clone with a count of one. Here the CDR3 DNA reads TGTGCCACCGGGGGCGGGAATGAGCAGTTCTTC. It encodes CATGGGNEQFF. This chain uses TRBV24-1 with TRBJ2-1; possibly TRBD1 for D (6 bases). Trimming removed 9 bases from V and 7 bases from J, with 9 bases in between. This CDR3 has 11 amino acids. In germline, CDR1 is KGHDR, CDR2 SFDVKD.

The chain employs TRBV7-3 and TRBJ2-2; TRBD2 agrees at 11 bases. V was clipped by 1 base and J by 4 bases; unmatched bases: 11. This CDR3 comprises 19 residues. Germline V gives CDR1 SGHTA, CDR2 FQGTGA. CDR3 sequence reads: CASSLRVVAGGRGTGELFF. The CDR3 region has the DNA TGTGCCAGCAGCTTAAGAGTGGTAGCGGGAGGGCGCGGCACCGGGGAGCTGTTTTTT.

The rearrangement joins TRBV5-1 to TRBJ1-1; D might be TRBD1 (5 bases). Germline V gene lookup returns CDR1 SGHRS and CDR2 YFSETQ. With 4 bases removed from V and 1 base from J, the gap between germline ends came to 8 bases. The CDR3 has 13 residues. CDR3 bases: TGCGCCAGCAGCGTACAGGAGAACACTGAAGCTTTCTTT. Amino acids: CASSVQENTEAFF.

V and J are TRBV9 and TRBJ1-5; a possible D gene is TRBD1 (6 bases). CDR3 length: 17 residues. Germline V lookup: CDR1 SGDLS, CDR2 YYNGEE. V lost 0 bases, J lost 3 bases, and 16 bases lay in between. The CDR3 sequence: CASSVGGGQDLNQPQHF. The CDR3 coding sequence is TGTGCCAGCAGCGTAGGTGGGGGACAAGACCTCAATCAGCCCCAGCATTTT. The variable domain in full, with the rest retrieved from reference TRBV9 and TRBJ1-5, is DSGVTQTPKHLITATGQRVTLRCSPRSGDLSVYWYQQSLDQGLQFLIQYYNGEERAKGNILERFSAQQFPDLHSELNLSSLELGDSALYFCASSVGGGQDLNQPQHFGDGTRLSIL.

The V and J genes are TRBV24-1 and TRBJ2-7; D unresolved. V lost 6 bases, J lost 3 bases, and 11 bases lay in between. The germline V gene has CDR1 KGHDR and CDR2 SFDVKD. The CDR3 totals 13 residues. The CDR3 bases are TGTGCCACCAGTTTCGGAGCGAACTACGAGCAGTACTTC. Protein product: CATSFGANYEQYF.

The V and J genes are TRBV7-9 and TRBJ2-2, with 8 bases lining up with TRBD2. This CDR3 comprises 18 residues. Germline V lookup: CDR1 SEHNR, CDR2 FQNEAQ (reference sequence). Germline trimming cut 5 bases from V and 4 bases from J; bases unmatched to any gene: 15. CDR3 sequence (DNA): TGTGCCAGCAGCCGAAGCGGACCGGGGGCGGGGGGCACCGGGGAGCTGTTTTTT. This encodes CASSRSGPGAGGTGELFF.

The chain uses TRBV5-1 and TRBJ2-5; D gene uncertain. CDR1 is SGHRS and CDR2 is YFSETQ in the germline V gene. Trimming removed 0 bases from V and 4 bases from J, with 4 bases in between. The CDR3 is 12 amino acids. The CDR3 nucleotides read TGCGCCAGCAGCTTGGGGCCAGAGACCCAGTACTTC. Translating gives CASSLGPETQYF.

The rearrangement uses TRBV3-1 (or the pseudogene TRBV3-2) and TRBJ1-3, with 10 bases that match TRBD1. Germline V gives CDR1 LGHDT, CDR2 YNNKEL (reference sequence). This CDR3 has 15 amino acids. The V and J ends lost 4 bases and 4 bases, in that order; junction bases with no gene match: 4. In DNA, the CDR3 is TGTGCCAGCAGCCGACAGGGGGCTAACGGAAACACCATATATTTT. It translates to CASSRQGANGNTIYF.

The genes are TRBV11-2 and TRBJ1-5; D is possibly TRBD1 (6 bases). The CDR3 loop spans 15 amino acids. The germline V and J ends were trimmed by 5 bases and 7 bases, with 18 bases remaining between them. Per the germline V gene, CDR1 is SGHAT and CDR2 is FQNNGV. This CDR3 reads CASSEMAGAKQPQHF. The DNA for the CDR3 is TGTGCCAGCAGCGAAATGGCGGGGGCCAAGCAGCCCCAGCATTTT.

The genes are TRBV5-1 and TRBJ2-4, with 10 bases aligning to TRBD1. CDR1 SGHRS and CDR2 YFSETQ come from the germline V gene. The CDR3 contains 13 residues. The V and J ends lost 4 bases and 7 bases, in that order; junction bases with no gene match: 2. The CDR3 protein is CASSRGQGNIQYF. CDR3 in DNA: TGCGCCAGCAGCAGGGGACAGGGGAACATTCAGTACTTC. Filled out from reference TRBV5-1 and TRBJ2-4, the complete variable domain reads KAGVTQTPRYLIKTRGQQVTLSCSPISGHRSVSWYQQTPGQGLQFLFEYFSETQRNKGNFPGRFSGRQFSNSRSEMNVSTLELGDSALYLCASSRGQGNIQYFGAGTRLSVL.

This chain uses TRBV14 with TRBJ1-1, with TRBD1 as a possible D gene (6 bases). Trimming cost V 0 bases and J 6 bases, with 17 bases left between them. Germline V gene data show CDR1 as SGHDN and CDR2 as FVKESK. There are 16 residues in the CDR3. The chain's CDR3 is CASSQDVGGSRAEAFF. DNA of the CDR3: TGTGCCAGCAGCCAAGATGTAGGGGGAAGTAGGGCTGAAGCTTTCTTT.

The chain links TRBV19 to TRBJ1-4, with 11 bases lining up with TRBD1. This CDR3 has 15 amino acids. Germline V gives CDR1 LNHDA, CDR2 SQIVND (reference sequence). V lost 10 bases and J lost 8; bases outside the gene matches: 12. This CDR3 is CAINDPGQGDEKLFF. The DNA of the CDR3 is TGTGCCATCAACGACCCGGGACAGGGGGACGAAAAACTGTTTTTT. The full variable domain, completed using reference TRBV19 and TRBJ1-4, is DGGITQSPKYLFRKEGQNVTLSCEQNLNHDAMYWYRQDPGQGLRLIYYSQIVNDFQKGDIAEGYSVSREKKESFPLTVTSAQKNPTAFYLCAINDPGQGDEKLFFGSGTQLSVL.

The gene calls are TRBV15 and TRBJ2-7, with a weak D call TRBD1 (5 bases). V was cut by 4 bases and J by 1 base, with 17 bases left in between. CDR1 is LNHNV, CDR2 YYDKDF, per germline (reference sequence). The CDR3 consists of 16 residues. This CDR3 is CATSTHFTQGSYEQYF. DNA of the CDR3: TGTGCCACCAGCACCCACTTCACTCAGGGATCCTACGAGCAGTACTTC.

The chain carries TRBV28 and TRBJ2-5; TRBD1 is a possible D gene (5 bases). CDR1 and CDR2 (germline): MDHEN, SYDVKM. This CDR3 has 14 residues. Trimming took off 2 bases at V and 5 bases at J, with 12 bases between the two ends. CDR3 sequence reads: CASSLMPRDETQYF. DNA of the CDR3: TGTGCCAGCAGTTTAATGCCCAGGGATGAGACCCAGTACTTC.

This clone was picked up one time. The CDR3 is CASSLAGAKTQYF. As DNA, the CDR3 is TGTGCCAGCAGTTTAGCAGGAGCAAAGACCCAGTACTTC. The J gene is TRBJ2-5, the V gene TRBV12-3 or TRBV12-4, with unresolved D. V lost 0 bases to trimming and J lost 6 bases, with 8 bases between them. There are 13 residues in the CDR3.

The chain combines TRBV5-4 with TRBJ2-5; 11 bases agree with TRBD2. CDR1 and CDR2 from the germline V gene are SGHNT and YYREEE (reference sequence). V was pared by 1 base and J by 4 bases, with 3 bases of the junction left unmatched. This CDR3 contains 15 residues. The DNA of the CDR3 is TGTGCCAGCAGCTTGAATGGACTAGCGGGAGAGACCCAGTACTTC. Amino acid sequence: CASSLNGLAGETQYF.

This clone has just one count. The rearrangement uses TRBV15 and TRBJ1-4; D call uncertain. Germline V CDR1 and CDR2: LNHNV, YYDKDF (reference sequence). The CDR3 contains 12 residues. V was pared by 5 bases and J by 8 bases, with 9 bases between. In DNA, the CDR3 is TGTGCCACCAGCGGTAACAGCGAAAAACTGTTTTTT. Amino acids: CATSGNSEKLFF.